The present T cell receptor beta chain was sequenced within a study of cytomegalovirus exposure and HLA in healthy donors (dated by TCRdb to about 2017). General notes on the study: According to an earlier analysis of 550 to 750 of the donors, roughly 180 million T cells yielded over 90 million unique TCR beta sequences and about 300 Gb of sequence data. An early release covering approximately 600 HLA-typed donors comprised about 300 gigabases of sequencing data and 85 million or so unique TCR sequences. Of the roughly 410 genotyped donors, over 80% were placed in the genetic ancestry cluster associated with self-reported Caucasian donors. The study was designed to test whether signatures of past pathogen exposure could be identified by cataloging public T cell receptors. Using immunosequencing, the study profiled T cell repertoires from 640 or so subjects and related those repertoires to cytomegalovirus serostatus. In addition to the first cohort of 666 subjects, a separate validation cohort of approximately 120 different subjects was used. To predict cytomegalovirus infection status, the study combined high-throughput TCR immunosequencing, statistical association of individual TCRs with disease status, and machine learning. A later analysis re-examined previously published TCR beta repertoires from more than 600 donors and added high-resolution HLA genotyping to investigate patterns of TCR occurrence. Rather than using new phenotypic data, the later analysis identified candidate immune exposures from TCR beta sequences and from how often those sequences occurred across donors. An earlier analysis of 587 of the donors used high-throughput TCR beta sequencing to judge whether each TCR beta V gene segment behaved as functional or pseudogenic. Donor age, sex, ethnicity and CMV serostatus were collected together with the repertoire data. A later genetic analysis took genome-wide SNP genotypes for about three fifths of the 666 donors and used that subset as a discovery cohort. Every discovery cohort repertoire had been produced on one sequencing platform. Class I and class II HLA loci were covered by the typing at four-digit resolution. Typing coverage differed by locus: A, B, C, DRB1 and DQB1 were typed in roughly 620-630 donors, DQA1 in 522, DPA1 in over 600, and DPB1 in around 440. Roughly 5 DR-DQ haplotypes were handled as single units for association and clustering because linkage in the cohort was strong. Among around 400 genotyped donors of the cohort, an average of approximately 240,000 unique TCR beta nucleotide sequences was sequenced per donor, of which about 18% were non-productive. The study at large found these results: In an earlier analysis of 587 of the donors, most TCR beta V segments appeared in productive rearrangements about 87% or about 30% of the time, broadly matching IMGT annotations. Sequencing depth was assumed to be roughly uniform across donors in the presence/absence analyses, though that assumption may not hold. In a later genetic analysis, a missense DCLRE1C variant was associated with V-gene and J-gene trimming of TCR beta chains, and the association was replicated in an independent cohort. In this cohort, only TCR beta chains were sequenced, and detectable features were limited by the absence of alpha or paired-chain data. Cytomegalovirus status was reported to be diagnosed by the classifier with high specificity and sensitivity in both the original and validation cohorts. According to the authors, the approach could potentially be generalized to other disease states and immunological phenotypes. Across donors, most TCR sequences were observed very rarely, whereas some public TCRs were present in many individuals. A further reported finding was that TCR beta sequences accurately predicted the HLA-A and HLA-B alleles for most subjects in the first cohort. A later analysis found that HLA-associated TCR beta chains were more clonally expanded and had lower generation probabilities than equally common non-associated chains. The earlier analysis of approximately 560 of the donors excluded some 16 rarely observed V segments, including chromosome 9 orphons, because counts were too low. Most CMV-associated TCR beta chains appeared to be HLA-restricted in a later analysis, and the HLA associations seemed to be driven largely by CMV exposure. A later analysis reported that several top co-occurrence clusters appeared linked to parvovirus B19, influenza, CMV and Epstein-Barr virus. According to a later analysis, TCR association rates differed among HLA loci, with DRB1 alleles showing the most associated TCRs and HLA-C alleles showing the fewest. Three of the identified cytomegalovirus-associated TCR beta chains were confirmed in vitro to be specific for cytomegalovirus antigens. Strong co-occurrence of HLA alleles, especially DR and DQ, made assigning TCR associations to individual alleles difficult. Compared with the roughly 670-donor mean, donors in an Asian-associated ancestry cluster had fewer N-insertions in productive TCRs, according to a later genetic analysis. Linkage disequilibrium might explain the correlated functional status among segregating V segments, but an unknown experimental factor could not be ruled out. Because HLA typing was unavailable for some donors at each locus, only the typed subset was used in association tests. Because the 87-base-pair reads could not distinguish some IMGT-functional V segments, including TRBV6-2 and TRBV6-3, those segments were excluded. A later analysis associated about 17,000 TCR beta sequences with specific HLA alleles at a false discovery rate of 0.05. The only immune exposure information available for the cohort was CMV serostatus. A group of highly shared sequence variants was considered likely to be a technical artifact of the sequencing pipeline. The study gave a list of over 150 TCR beta chains associated with cytomegalovirus.

On this clone: No cognate antigen has been identified for it. Base qualities were left out, and no much larger clone turns up one base away.

In total, 630 or so healthy bone marrow donors made up the cohort. At the time of sampling, all cohort members were nominally healthy, though unrecorded immune exposures were likely present. The donor was CMV seronegative and was included in the group of several hundred seronegative cohort members. A peripheral blood sample was provided by each donor, and peripheral blood mononuclear cells were used for TCR beta sequencing. The Qiagen DNeasy Blood Extraction Kit was used to extract genomic DNA from the blood cell samples. The library was built by means of the immunoSEQ multiplex PCR assay. For the multiplex PCR, a mixture combining 60 forward primers for TCR Vbeta segments and 13 reverse primers for TCR Jbeta segments was used. The CDR3 region of rearranged TCR beta genes was amplified from genomic DNA with a multiplex PCR assay. The Illumina HiSeq System was used to sequence the amplified TCR beta libraries as 87-base-pair reads. Per the original workflow: In a later analysis, approximately 74 million unique TCR beta chains were counted across the roughly 670 repertoires, and about 10 million of these chains were shared by at least two donors. To remove PCR and sequencing errors, raw reads were error-corrected and collapsed into unique sequences using a nearest-neighbor algorithm that merged closely related sequences. Alignment of CDR3 sequences to IMGT reference sequences was used to assign V, D and J gene segments. For a sequence to be retained, a match of at least six nucleotides was required to both a V gene segment and a J gene segment. A rearrangement counted as productive if the CDR3 had no stop codons and remained in frame with V and J, and every other rearrangement counted as non-productive. CDR3 was defined according to IMGT convention as the region running from the second conserved V-encoded cysteine to the conserved J-encoded phenylalanine. The earlier analysis of about 610 of the donors excluded any sequence lacking an unambiguous match to a single V gene segment. An earlier analysis of several hundred of the donors called V segments functional above 56.7% productive rearrangements and segregating when the between-donor standard deviation exceeded 5%. To diagnose cytomegalovirus status from the catalog of TCR beta chain sequences, a statistical classification framework was built. In a later analysis, V and J genes were assigned by comparing TCR nucleotide sequences against IMGT/GENE-DB human TR gene sequences. Using the TCRdist pipeline, a later analysis assigned CDR3 sequences along with most-parsimonious VDJ recombination scenarios. In a later analysis, every TCR beta chain was defined by the combination of its CDR3 amino acid sequence and its V-gene family, and reads without a unique V-gene family were dropped. As a way to deal with suspected cross-contamination and a sequencing artifact, a later analysis dropped 450 to 600 nucleotide sequences that were highly shared and had low generation probability. A later analysis calculated a clonal expansion index for each public chain from normalized within-repertoire ranks of inferred template counts. A later analysis computed generation probabilities with a VDJ recombination model fitted to out-of-frame rearrangements, and checked the results against IGoR. In a later analysis, TCR-TCR, TCR-HLA and TCR-CMV co-occurrence was scored with hypergeometric tests, and a repertoire-size bias correction was applied to TCR pairs. A later analysis estimated false discovery rates by permuting HLA or CMV assignments 20 times. In a later analysis, co-occurring TCRs were grouped using DBSCAN, with TCRdist sequence similarity added in when clustering inside HLA-allele-positive subsets. Repertoires with fewer than 30,000 or more than 120,000 public chains were left out of co-occurrence clustering, as were about 5 repertoires with anomalous nucleotide sharing. TCRdb mirrors the immuneACCESS table, restricted to in-frame sequences. Some clones are absent from its copies; in checked studies, under half trace to an unresolved V gene, and the reason for the others is unknown. V and J calls and clone size are those listed in that table; D and trimming were worked out from the DNA. Recorded for this sample are more than 150,000 clones; about four fifths of them occurred a single time. The ten biggest clones cover around 1.5% of the sample.

The germline V gene encodes CDR1 SGDLS and CDR2 YYNGEE. Compared with germline, V lacks 0 bases and J lacks 4 bases; bases without a gene match: 2. The CDR3, cysteine through phenylalanine, is 15 amino acids long. Just the 45-base CDR3 DNA is kept, in frame starting at base 1. The receptor's source is a man between 45 and 60 years old in good health and CMV-seronegative. Sample: PBMCs. The chain is assembled from TRBV9 and TRBJ2-5, with 11 bases aligning to TRBD2. The CDR3 region: CASSVAGLAVETQYF. The bases are TGTGCCAGCAGCGTAGCGGGACTAGCGGTAGAGACCCAGTACTTC.